The rows below give T cell receptor beta chains drawn from one sample of a study of long-term antiretroviral therapy in people with HIV. The data were produced by immunoSEQ multiplex PCR, yet TCRdb's version contains in-frame clones alone and is incomplete. Here the sample spans tens of thousands of clones, 80% to 90% being singletons. Material: unsorted PBMCs, obtained 3 years after starting antiretroviral therapy. The receptors originated from a man over 45 with HIV. CDR3s include the opening cysteine and the closing phenylalanine or tryptophan. D genes are given only for firm matches. Clone size, where shown, is once, few, many, or a class for clones that have expanded.

TRBV28	NA	TRBJ2-1	NA	TGTGCCAGCAGTTTCAGCCTGATCGTGACAGATCCTTCTACGTTCTTC	CASSFSLIVTDPSTFF
TRBV7-6	once	TRBJ1-4	NA	TGTGCCAGCAGCCCCGGGACGGCGGGAAAACTGTTTTTT	CASSPGTAGKLFF
TRBV29-1	NA	TRBJ2-1	TRBD1	TGCAGCGTTGAACCTAGGGACAGGGAGAACTACAATGAGCAGTTCTTC	CSVEPRDRENYNEQFF
TRBV21-1	NA	TRBJ2-7	NA	TGTGCCCAGGTGGGCGAGCAGTACTTC	CAQVGEQYF
TRBV6-6	NA	TRBJ2-1	TRBD1	TGTGCCTGCTCTTCCGGGACAGGGGTAAATGAGCAGTTCTTC	CACSSGTGVNEQFF
TRBV28	NA	TRBJ2-3	NA	TGTGCCAGCAGTTTAGAGTACAGGGAAAGCGGCACAGATACGCAGTATTTT	CASSLEYRESGTDTQYF
TRBV2	NA	TRBJ1-1	TRBD1	TGTGCCAGCAGTGAATACAGGGGTGAAACTGAAGCTTTCTTT	CASSEYRGETEAFF
TRBV7-9	NA	TRBJ2-7	TRBD1	TGTGCCAGCAGCCGCGGACAGGGGGCCCAATACGAGCAGTACTTC	CASSRGQGAQYEQYF
TRBV19	NA	TRBJ1-2	NA	TGTGCCAGTAGCCGTGGACAGAACTATGGCTACACCTTC	CASSRGQNYGYTF
TRBV6-5	NA	TRBJ1-2	NA	TGTGCCAGCAGTTACTCGATTCAGGGGACCTGGGGCTACACCTTC	CASSYSIQGTWGYTF
TRBV10-1	NA	TRBJ1-1	NA	TGCGCCAGCCGTTTCAGCATGAACACTGAAGCTTTCTTT	CASRFSMNTEAFF
TRBV5-1	NA	TRBJ1-2	NA	TGCGCCAGCTCCAGAGGGGAAGTCGAAGGCTACACCTTC	CASSRGEVEGYTF
TRBV11-3	NA	TRBJ2-5	TRBD1	TGTGCCAGCAGCCCAGGGACAGGGGCGGAGACCCAGTACTTC	CASSPGTGAETQYF
TRBV6-1	few	TRBJ2-7	TRBD2	TGTGCCAGCAGTGTGACTAGCGGGAGTATCCACGAGCAGTACTTC	CASSVTSGSIHEQYF
TRBV7-6	NA	TRBJ2-7	NA	TGTGCCAGCAGCTTAGGGGGACCCTACGAGCAGTACTTC	CASSLGGPYEQYF
TRBV2	NA	TRBJ2-7	NA	TGTGCCAGAAACACCCTAAACGCCCCCTACGAGCAGTACTTC	CARNTLNAPYEQYF
TRBV18	few	TRBJ2-3	NA	TGTGCCAGCTCACCAAGCACAGATACGCAGTATTTT	CASSPSTDTQYF
TRBV5-1	NA	TRBJ2-1	NA	TGCGCCAGCAGTCTTTCATCGGTGGGTGAGCAGTTCTTC	CASSLSSVGEQFF
TRBV7-6	NA	TRBJ2-1	NA	TGTGCCAGCAGCAAAAGGAGCAATGAGCAGTTCTTC	CASSKRSNEQFF
TRBV6-6	few	TRBJ1-5	TRBD1	TGTGCCAGCAGTGACAGGGGGATTGGAAATCAGCCCCAGCATTTT	CASSDRGIGNQPQHF
TRBV11-2	NA	TRBJ1-5	NA	TGTGCCAGCAGCTTAGATGGGGGGCCGAGCAATCAGCCCCAGCATTTT	CASSLDGGPSNQPQHF
TRBV4-3	NA	TRBJ2-7	NA	TGCGCCAGCAGCCAAAAAACGGCAGGGAGCTCCTACGAGCAGTACTTC	CASSQKTAGSSYEQYF
TRBV28	NA	TRBJ1-2	NA	TGTGCCAGCAGCCGCCAGTTAAACTATGGCTACACCTTC	CASSRQLNYGYTF
TRBV2	NA	TRBJ2-2	NA	TGTGCCAGCAGTGAATACGCGAACACCGGGGAGCTGTTTTTT	CASSEYANTGELFF
TRBV2	once	TRBJ2-1	NA	TGTGCCAGCAGTGATAAGCTAGCGTACCACAATGAGCAGTTCTTC	CASSDKLAYHNEQFF
TRBV7-8	NA	TRBJ2-7	NA	TGTGCCAGCAGCCCGACAGGAGTCCAATCCTACGAGCAGTACTTC	CASSPTGVQSYEQYF
TRBV6-5	NA	TRBJ1-2	NA	TGTGCCAGCAGTTCGGCGGACAACTATGGCTACACCTTC	CASSSADNYGYTF
TRBV5-4	NA	TRBJ2-3	TRBD2	TGTGCCAGCAGCGCCGGACTAGCGGGGGTTAGCACAGATACGCAGTATTTT	CASSAGLAGVSTDTQYF
TRBV6-4	NA	TRBJ1-3	NA	TGTGCCAGCCTTTGGGGGTATGGAAACACCATATATTTT	CASLWGYGNTIYF
TRBV5-1	few	TRBJ2-7	NA	TGCGCCAGCAGCTTGCTCGGGGGACATTACGAGCAGTACTTC	CASSLLGGHYEQYF
TRBV5-1	NA	TRBJ2-2	NA	TGCGCCAGCAGCTTGGTATCGGGAAAACCTTTGGAGCTGTTTTTT	CASSLVSGKPLELFF
TRBV5-1	once	TRBJ2-7	NA	TGCGCCAGCAGCTTGGCGTCTGCAGGGATTTCCTACGAGCAGTACTTC	CASSLASAGISYEQYF
TRBV7-6	NA	TRBJ2-3	NA	TGTGCCAGCAGCCCTGGAGGCACGCTTACACTAGATACGCAGTATTTT	CASSPGGTLTLDTQYF
TRBV19	once	TRBJ2-1	NA	TGTGCCAGTAGCCTTCGGGCCTTGCGGGATGAGCAGTTCTTC	CASSLRALRDEQFF
TRBV27	NA	TRBJ2-1	TRBD2	TGTGCCAGCAGCCCACTAGCGGGAGGGCGAGATGAGCAGTTCTTC	CASSPLAGGRDEQFF
TRBV27	NA	TRBJ1-5	TRBD1	TGTGCCAGCAGTCCTATCAGATTGACAGGGAATCAGCCCCAGCATTTT	CASSPIRLTGNQPQHF
TRBV11-2	NA	TRBJ2-5	TRBD1	TGTGCCAGCAGCCCAAACAGGGGGCGTCAAGAGACCCAGTACTTC	CASSPNRGRQETQYF
TRBV10-1	NA	TRBJ2-3	NA	TGCGCCAGCAGTGAGGGGGTCATCACAGATACGCAGTATTTT	CASSEGVITDTQYF
TRBV30	NA	TRBJ1-5	NA	TGTGCCTGGTCTTACCACGGGGGACGGCAGCCCCAGCATTTT	CAWSYHGGRQPQHF
TRBV27	NA	TRBJ1-4	TRBD1	TGTGCCAGCAGTATCTGGACAGGGGCTGAAAAACTGTTTTTT	CASSIWTGAEKLFF
TRBV11-2	NA	TRBJ2-7	NA	TGTGCCAGCAGCCTAGACACCGGTCTCTACGAGCAGTACTTC	CASSLDTGLYEQYF
TRBV7-2	NA	TRBJ2-1	TRBD1	TGTGCCAGCAGCTTAGTGGGACAGGGCTACAATGAGCAGTTCTTC	CASSLVGQGYNEQFF
TRBV4-1	NA	TRBJ1-1	NA	TGCGCCAGCAGCTCCCAGGGGTATTCGAGCACTGAAGCTTTCTTT	CASSSQGYSSTEAFF
TRBV10-3	NA	TRBJ2-7	TRBD2	TGTGCCATCAGTACTAGCGGTCCGACCTACGAGCAGTACTTC	CAISTSGPTYEQYF
TRBV27	few	TRBJ2-7	NA	TGTGCCAGCAGCCTAGTGGGGGCCGCCTACGAGCAGTACTTC	CASSLVGAAYEQYF
TRBV5-1	NA	TRBJ1-2	NA	TGCGCCAGCAGCGTGTCCGACAGGTCATATGGCTACACCTTC	CASSVSDRSYGYTF
TRBV28	NA	TRBJ1-2	NA	TGTGCGGCCACGACCCTCGGCAACTATGGCTACACCTTC	CAATTLGNYGYTF
TRBV13	NA	TRBJ2-1	NA	TGTGCCAGCAGCTTAGTAGTTTCGAGTCGCTCCTACAATGAGCAGTTCTTC	CASSLVVSSRSYNEQFF
TRBV28	few	TRBJ1-5	TRBD1	TGTGCCAGCAGTTTTACGCAGGGGGCGGGTAATCAGCCCCAGCATTTT	CASSFTQGAGNQPQHF
TRBV4-1	NA	TRBJ1-5	TRBD1	TGCGCCAGCAGCCCCCGGATAACAGGGGATAATCAGCCCCAGCATTTT	CASSPRITGDNQPQHF
TRBV4-1	few	TRBJ2-7	TRBD1	TGCGCCAGCAGCCAAGCAACCGGGACAGGGCTCAGCGAGCAGTACTTC	CASSQATGTGLSEQYF
TRBV2	NA	TRBJ1-1	NA	TGTGCCAGCAGTGAAGGCCTAGTTATCGGGCACACTGAAGCTTTCTTT	CASSEGLVIGHTEAFF
TRBV6-4	NA	TRBJ1-6	TRBD1	TGTGCCAGCAGTGACTCGCAGGGGGAGTATTCACCCCTCCACTTT	CASSDSQGEYSPLHF
TRBV7-2	NA	TRBJ1-1	NA	TGTGCCAGCAGCTACGGATGGACTGAAGCTTTCTTT	CASSYGWTEAFF
TRBV4-1	NA	TRBJ2-7	TRBD1	TGCGCCAGCAGCCAACGGACAGGGGGCCTCTACGAGCAGTACTTC	CASSQRTGGLYEQYF
TRBV6-5	once	TRBJ2-7	TRBD2	TGTGCCAGCAGTTATAGCGGGCTCTGGGAGCAGTACTTC	CASSYSGLWEQYF
TRBV11-2	NA	TRBJ1-1	NA	TGTGCCAGCAGCTTAGATTCGGTCAACACTGAAGCTTTCTTT	CASSLDSVNTEAFF
TRBV28	NA	TRBJ1-2	NA	TGTGCCAGCCTTAAAACCGGGCGCTTCTATGGCTACACCTTC	CASLKTGRFYGYTF
TRBV9	NA	TRBJ2-7	NA	TGTGCCAGCAGCGTAGTGAGGGTCTACGAGCAGTACTTC	CASSVVRVYEQYF